Following are 10 T cell receptor beta chains from one sample sequenced in a study of blood T cell repertoires in COVID-19. The table came from immunoSEQ multiplex PCR; TCRdb's copy has only in-frame clones and leaves some out. The sample has fewer than 250,000 clones; 87% are singletons. The sample comprised PBMCs or T cells enriched from blood (not recorded which). The receptors come from a woman younger than 45 with acute COVID-19.

This rearrangement joins TRBV7-6 to TRBJ1-2; D perhaps matches TRBD1 (5 bases). V lost 2 bases and J lost 6, with 10 bases in between. There are 13 residues in the CDR3. CDR1 is SGHVS and CDR2 is FNYEAQ in the germline V gene. The CDR3 loop is CASSLSGSDGYTF. The CDR3 nucleotides are TGTGCCAGCAGCTTATCAGGGTCCGATGGCTACACCTTC. The full variable domain, its missing parts supplied by reference TRBV7-6 and TRBJ1-2, is GAGVSQSPRYKVTKRGQDVALRCDPISGHVSLYWYRQALGQGPEFLTYFNYEAQQDKSGLPNDRFSAERPEGSISTLTIQRTEQRDSAMYRCASSLSGSDGYTFGSGTRLTVV.

This clone showed up just once. This specimen includes other DNA sequences encoding the same CDR3. This chain joins TRBV19 and TRBJ1-1; D is unresolved. This CDR3 is built from 13 residues. Between the trimmed V and J ends, which lost 3 bases and 0 bases, there was a span of 5 bases. Germline assignment: CDR1 LNHDA and CDR2 SQIVND (reference sequence). The CDR3 nucleotides are TGTGCCAGTAGTATCCGGGTGAACACTGAAGCTTTCTTT. Its translation is CASSIRVNTEAFF.

The gene calls are TRBV7-8 and TRBJ1-4, with 10 nucleotides matching TRBD1. V gave up 2 bases and J gave up 8 bases; unmatched junction bases: 17. The CDR3 has 19 residues. Germline V lookup: CDR1 SGHVS, CDR2 FQNEAQ. DNA of the CDR3: TGTGCCAGCAGCTTAAAAAGGGACAGGGGATGGGGTTTACAAGAAAAACTGTTTTTT. Residues: CASSLKRDRGWGLQEKLFF.

The chain links TRBV27 to TRBJ1-5, with D possibly being TRBD1 (5 bases). The CDR3 is 14 amino acids. Per the germline V gene, CDR1 is MNHEY and CDR2 is SMNVEV (reference sequence). With 3 bases removed from V and 4 bases from J, the gap between germline ends came to 10 bases. The CDR3 DNA follows: TGTGCCAGCAGTTTTGGGGCGGGGAATCAGCCCCAGCATTTT. Translating it yields CASSFGAGNQPQHF.

V is TRBV19 and J is TRBJ2-3; weak D call: TRBD1 (7 bases). The V gene lost 4 bases and the J gene lost 3 bases, with 14 bases spanning the gap. The CDR3 consists of 15 residues. The V gene's germline CDR1 is LNHDA and CDR2 SQIVND (reference sequence). CDR3 region: CASSTLTGRTDTQYF. CDR3 DNA sequence: TGTGCCAGTAGTACTCTGACAGGGAGGACAGATACGCAGTATTTT.

The chain joins TRBV15 to TRBJ1-1; tentative D call: TRBD1 (6 bases). In germline, CDR1 is LNHNV, CDR2 YYDKDF (reference sequence). The V end was cut by 1 base, the J end by 1 base, with 16 bases between. The CDR3 runs to 17 residues. CDR3 DNA: TGTGCCACCAGCAGAGTAGGTTTGGGGACACGGAACACTGAAGCTTTCTTT. Translated, it gives CATSRVGLGTRNTEAFF.

The V call is TRBV19, the J call TRBJ1-2, with D tentatively TRBD1 (5 bases). Deletions cut 5 bases from V and 2 bases from J, with 12 bases between. This CDR3 has 14 amino acids. Germline values: CDR1 LNHDA, CDR2 SQIVND (reference sequence). Here the CDR3 reads CASSPRRANYGYTF. In DNA, the CDR3 is TGTGCCAGTAGTCCCCGCAGGGCGAACTATGGCTACACCTTC. The whole variable domain, remainder taken from reference TRBV19 and TRBJ1-2, is DGGITQSPKYLFRKEGQNVTLSCEQNLNHDAMYWYRQDPGQGLRLIYYSQIVNDFQKGDIAEGYSVSREKKESFPLTVTSAQKNPTAFYLCASSPRRANYGYTFGSGTRLTVV.

CDR3: CASSTSGTGYSNQPQHF. The CDR3 nucleotides read TGTGCCAGCAGCACTTCCGGGACAGGGTATAGCAATCAGCCCCAGCATTTT. This sequence joins TRBV27 and TRBJ1-5, with 9 bases fitting TRBD1. The germline V gene has CDR1 MNHEY and CDR2 SMNVEV (reference sequence). V was pared by 6 bases and J by 0 bases, with 9 bases of the junction left unmatched. The CDR3 has 17 residues.

The V call is TRBV12-3 or TRBV12-4, the J call TRBJ1-4, with TRBD1 as a possible D gene (5 bases). The CDR3 loop spans 12 amino acids. Trimming removed 8 bases from V and 5 bases from J, with 9 bases in between. The CDR3 DNA reads TGTGCCAGCGGCGGACACAATGAAAAACTGTTTTTT. Its protein product is CASGGHNEKLFF.

This clone is a singleton in its sample. The rearrangement uses TRBV3-1 (or the pseudogene TRBV3-2) and TRBJ1-2, with D perhaps TRBD1 (5 bases). There are 14 residues in the CDR3. With 4 bases removed from V and 5 bases from J, the gap between germline ends came to 14 bases. CDR1 and CDR2 (germline): LGHDT, YNNKEL (reference sequence). CDR3 in DNA: TGTGCCAGCAGCCTCAGGGCAGGACAATATGGCTACACCTTC. The encoded protein is CASSLRAGQYGYTF.